The clone carrying this T cell receptor (beta chain) was seen ten or more times. No antigen is known for it. Diagnostic decisions used clinical symptoms, serum thyroxine and TRAb, thyroid ultrasound and orbital computed tomography. Trimming removed 4 bases from V and 0 bases from J, with 4 bases in between. The germline gives CDR1 SNHLY, CDR2 FYNNEI. The CDR3 totals 14 residues. Amplification yielded TCR beta CDR3 regions, with RNA transcripts as the source. HTBI primers drove first-round RT-PCR of the TCR CDR3. TCRdb passed the multiplex PCR reads through MiXCR, listing each CDR3 protein once. The sample lists roughly 560,000 distinct CDR3 sequences; roughly 14% were seen once. This sample was taken from a study of T cells in Graves' hyperthyroidism and ophthalmopathy. Background on the study: Upon initial diagnosis and before any treatment, peripheral blood was collected.

The study, taken as a whole, reports: Through a model of 13 V-J features, ophthalmopathy was separated from stable hyperthyroidism.

The TCR originated in a woman aged 40 to 50 with Graves' ophthalmopathy. Sequencing used blood. This rearrangement joins TRBV2 to TRBJ2-6; D uncertain. The CDR3: CASSVDSGANVLTF. The DNA for the CDR3 is TGTGCCAGCAGTGTGGACTCTGGGGCCAACGTCCTGACTTTC.